This T cell receptor beta chain appears in the sequencing data of a study of cytomegalovirus exposure and HLA in healthy donors. This clone has a single count. Germline CDR1 reads LNHDA; CDR2 reads SQIVND (reference sequence). This CDR3 has 16 amino acids. The trim removed 2 bases at V and 0 bases at J, leaving 6 bases unmatched. PCR primers comprised 60 Vbeta and 13 Jbeta primers. Sequencing used immunoSEQ multiplex PCR; TCRdb keeps in-frame clones, though not all of them. Among 130,000 to 150,000 clones listed, approximately 80% were seen once. The source of this sequence is a woman between 18 and 30 years old in good health and CMV-seropositive. This chain links TRBV19 with TRBJ1-2, with 7 bases fitting TRBD1. The sequencing sample was made of PBMCs. CDR3 in amino acids: CASSITSGQPNYGYTF. The CDR3 DNA reads TGTGCCAGTAGTATAACATCGGGACAGCCTAACTATGGCTACACCTTC.